The T cell receptor beta chain described here comes from a study of early T cells in non-severe SARS-CoV-2 infection. Many counts were recorded for this clonotype. Unique molecular identifier tags were affixed to discrete cDNA molecules. Each CDR3 protein gets one entry after TCRdb re-called the 5' RACE reads with MiXCR. The table lists some 29,000 distinct CDR3 sequences, about 4.8% of them singletons. From germline, CDR1 is LGHDT and CDR2 YNNKEL (reference sequence). The CDR3 totals 17 residues. With 1 base removed from V and 0 bases from J, the gap between germline ends came to 13 bases. The TCR sequence derives from an adult who was a healthcare worker with PCR-confirmed SARS-CoV-2 infection or an uninfected control (not recorded which). The rearrangement joins TRBV3-1 to TRBJ1-3, with TRBD1 as a possible D gene (5 bases). The specimen was whole blood. The CDR3 loop is CASSQGWDSSSGNTIYF. Written as DNA, the CDR3 is TGTGCCAGCAGCCAAGGTTGGGACTCAAGCTCTGGAAACACCATATATTTT.